This TCR beta chain was retrieved from a study of blood T cell repertoires in COVID-19. Study summary: COVID-19 samples, acute and convalescent, were from the United States, Italy and Spain. PBMCs, B-cell-depleted T cells, or T cells provided the cDNA or gDNA that made up the material.

V was trimmed by 4 bases and J by 0 bases, leaving 7 bases between them. The CDR3 has 14 amino acids. Germline V lookup: CDR1 SGHDT, CDR2 YYEEEE. How the authors handled the data: Estimated nucleated cell counts came from reference gene primer amplification. Here immunoSEQ multiplex PCR was the method, and the copy in TCRdb shows in-frame clones only, minus some. That table gives V, J and clone size, and the DNA gave D and trimming. The sample consists of tens of thousands of clones, about 89% of them appearing once. The sequencing input was peripheral blood. The rearrangement uses TRBV5-6 and TRBJ1-4, with D tentatively TRBD1 (5 bases). This sequence originates from a woman aged 55 to 70 with active COVID-19. Here the CDR3 DNA reads TGTGCCAGCAGCGGGGCCGCAACTAATGAAAAACTGTTTTTT. Amino acid sequence: CASSGAATNEKLFF.